This T cell receptor (beta chain) is drawn from a study of T cell repertoires in cytomegalovirus infection (dated by TCRdb to between 2019 and 2020). In the study overall: Donor HLA type was relevant to the analysis, as public TCR beta signatures indicated carriage of CMV infection together with the matching HLA type. Study-level results and caveats: In both this cohort and an independent cohort of 352 donors, the cumulative frequency of public TCR beta family members distinguished carriers of CMV infection plus the relevant HLA type. In the ex vivo response, HLA-C-restricted CMV-specific TCR beta clonotypes were dominant, and in two of eight donors the single most frequent clonotype came from this HLA-C-restricted group.

As regards this clonotype: Its antigen is not yet known. No base qualities exist here, and no much larger clone lies one base off it.

Trimming removed 0 bases from V and 9 bases from J, leaving 12 bases between the germline ends. The CDR3 has 13 amino acids, counting the end cysteine and phenylalanine. Left in the record is the CDR3 DNA by itself, 39 bases read in frame from the first base. CDR1 and CDR2 (DFQATT, SNEGSKA) derive from the germline V gene (reference sequence). The instrument was an Illumina HiSeq 1500. TCRdb's own reprocessing of the public reads used fastp at Q25 and MiXCR and kept productive beta chains. Here each entry gathers all rows of one CDR3 protein and keeps the most common genes and DNA. Counted in this sample were a few hundred thousand distinct CDR3 sequences; approximately 9% of them appeared once. Less than 15% of the sample comes from the top ten.

The TCR was taken from a human donor in good health (CMV status not recorded). Some clones in this sample may be carry-over from other donors' samples. Sequences were obtained from PBMCs. The chain employs TRBV20-1 and TRBJ2-1, with the D gene call left open. The nucleotide sequence reads as follows: TGCAGTGCTAGAGACCCGACTGCCCGTGAGCAGTTCTTC. Its protein reads: CSARDPTAREQFF.